One and the same sample provided the 4 T cell receptor beta chains below, sequenced in a study of blood T cell repertoires in COVID-19. Assay: immunoSEQ multiplex PCR; the TCRdb copy retains only in-frame clones and omits some. The data contain approximately 260,000 clones, around 87% of them singletons. Sequencing was carried out using peripheral blood. The receptors originated from a man aged 60-69 years who had recovered from COVID-19.

This chain links TRBV9 with TRBJ2-5; 10 bases line up with TRBD2. CDR1 is SGDLS, CDR2 YYNGEE, per germline. This CDR3 is 15 amino acids long. J was trimmed by 2 bases and V by 2 bases; bases with no gene match: 3. DNA of the CDR3: TGTGCCAGCAGCGTTTTAGCGGGGGGACAAGAGACCCAGTACTTC. It codes for CASSVLAGGQETQYF.

The chain carries TRBV14 and TRBJ1-3; 8 bases agree with TRBD1. V lost 3 bases to trimming and J lost 0 bases; unmatched junction nucleotides: 4. This CDR3 is 16 amino acids long. Germline-derived CDR1 and CDR2 are SGHDN and FVKESK. The CDR3 reads CASSQGQVFSGNTIYF. CDR3 nucleotide sequence: TGTGCCAGCAGCCAGGGACAGGTTTTCTCTGGAAACACCATATATTTT.

The chain recombines TRBV24-1 with TRBJ2-1; 7 nucleotides match TRBD1. CDR1 KGHDR and CDR2 SFDVKD come from the germline V gene. The length of the CDR3 is 16 residues. V dropped 9 bases and J dropped 4; count of bases not matched to a gene: 14. The CDR3 here is CATGSSRRQGYNEQFF. CDR3 bases: TGTGCCACCGGATCCTCGAGGCGACAGGGTTACAATGAGCAGTTCTTC.

CDR3 loop: CAWTNNLHTEAFF. DNA for the CDR3: TGTGCCTGGACGAATAACCTACACACTGAAGCTTTCTTT. The chain carries TRBV30 and TRBJ1-1; no definite D call. The CDR3 covers 13 residues. The V gene lost 4 bases and the J gene lost 3 bases, with 12 bases spanning the gap. Germline V gene data show CDR1 as GTSNPN and CDR2 as SVGIG (reference sequence).